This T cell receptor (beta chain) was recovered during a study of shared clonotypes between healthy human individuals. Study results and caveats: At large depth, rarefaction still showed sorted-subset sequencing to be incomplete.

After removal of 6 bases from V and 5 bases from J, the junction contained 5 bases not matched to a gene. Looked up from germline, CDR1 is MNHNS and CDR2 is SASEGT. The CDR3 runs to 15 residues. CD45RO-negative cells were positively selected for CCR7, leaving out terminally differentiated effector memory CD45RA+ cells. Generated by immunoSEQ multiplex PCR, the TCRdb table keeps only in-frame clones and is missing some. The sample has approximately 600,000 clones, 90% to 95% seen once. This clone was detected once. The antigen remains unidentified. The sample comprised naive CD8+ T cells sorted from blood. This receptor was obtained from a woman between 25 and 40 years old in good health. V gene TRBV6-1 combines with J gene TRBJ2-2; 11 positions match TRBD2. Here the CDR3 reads CASRSLAGVTGELFF. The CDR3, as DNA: TGTGCCAGCAGGTCACTAGCGGGAGTAACCGGGGAGCTGTTTTTT.